This section outlines one T cell receptor beta chain sequence together with its context. CDR1 is DFQATT, CDR2 SNEGSKA, per germline (reference sequence). V was clipped by 3 bases and J by 1 base, with 18 bases between them. The CDR3 extends over 17 amino acids. These data originate in a study of quantifying T cell responses using KT2 cells. Study at large: TCR alpha and beta constant-region primers primed reverse transcription of RNA. The T4 ligation step was estimated to exceed 9% efficiency under optimum conditions. The second PCR was a qPCR stopped at a predetermined fluorescence threshold.

Known numbers of the T cell clone KT2 were added to PBMC. An oligo carrying a UMI was ligated to the cDNA 3' end. The first PCR ran 3 to 5 cycles with an equimolar RC1.1 and RC1.2 beta primer mix. One entry per CDR3 protein, called by TCRdb with MiXCR from the UMI-ligation and nested PCR reads. The data contain approximately 54,000 distinct CDR3 sequences, roughly 12% of them singletons. Input material: PBMCs spiked with cells of the T cell clone KT2. This sequence was found in a human donor. The chain is built from TRBV20-1 and TRBJ1-4; D gene uncertain. CDR3 residues: CSASPFGVGLTNEKLFF. CDR3 coding DNA: TGCAGTGCTAGTCCATTTGGGGTTGGGTTAACTAATGAAAAACTGTTTTTT.